The T cell receptor beta chain described here comes from a study of response to subunit inactivated influenza vaccine. General observations from the study: After each seasonal influenza vaccination, few new T cells are recruited, the authors suggested.

MiXCR was run by TCRdb on the RT-PCR reads, yielding one entry per CDR3 protein. The repertoire holds fewer than 700,000 distinct CDR3 sequences, with 10% to 15% as singletons. The CDR3 is made up of 14 amino acids. Germline lookup yields CDR1 SQVTM and CDR2 ANQGSEA. Trimming pared 6 bases from V and 5 bases from J, leaving 17 bases between. As concerns this clonotype: What it binds is not known.

This TCR came from a man aged 45 to 65 who received an inactivated influenza vaccine. Sequenced here: PBMCs from blood, sampled about 40 days after vaccination. The chain recombines TRBV29-1 with TRBJ1-5; a possible D gene is TRBD1 (5 bases). CDR3 nucleotide sequence: TGCAGCGTCGCATCAGGGTCGGGCGATCAGCCCCAGCATTTT. It translates to CSVASGSGDQPQHF.